The text below deals with one T cell receptor (beta chain). Its antigen is undetermined. The assay was immunoSEQ multiplex PCR, and TCRdb's table has in-frame clones only and misses some. This sample has 2 million to 2.5 million clones, with 85% to 95% found just once. These data are taken from a study of shared clonotypes between healthy human individuals. Per the germline V gene, CDR1 is SNHLY and CDR2 is FYNNEI. The CDR3 runs 20 residues. V gave up 4 bases and J gave up 0 bases; unmatched junction bases: 14. Study-wide points: Generation probability values for non-shared clonotypes were lower than those for clonotypes shared by all four donors.

The TCR originated in a man younger than 35 in good health. Some clones in this sample may be carry-over from other donors' samples. Sequencing was performed on naive CD4+ T cells from PBMCs. Subset described: CD45RA+ positively selected. The V and J genes are TRBV2 and TRBJ1-5; TRBD1 matches at 11 bases. The CDR3 sequence: CASSVPRTGGGTNSNQPQHF. The CDR3 nucleotides read TGTGCCAGCAGTGTTCCCAGGACAGGGGGCGGCACGAATAGCAATCAGCCCCAGCATTTT.